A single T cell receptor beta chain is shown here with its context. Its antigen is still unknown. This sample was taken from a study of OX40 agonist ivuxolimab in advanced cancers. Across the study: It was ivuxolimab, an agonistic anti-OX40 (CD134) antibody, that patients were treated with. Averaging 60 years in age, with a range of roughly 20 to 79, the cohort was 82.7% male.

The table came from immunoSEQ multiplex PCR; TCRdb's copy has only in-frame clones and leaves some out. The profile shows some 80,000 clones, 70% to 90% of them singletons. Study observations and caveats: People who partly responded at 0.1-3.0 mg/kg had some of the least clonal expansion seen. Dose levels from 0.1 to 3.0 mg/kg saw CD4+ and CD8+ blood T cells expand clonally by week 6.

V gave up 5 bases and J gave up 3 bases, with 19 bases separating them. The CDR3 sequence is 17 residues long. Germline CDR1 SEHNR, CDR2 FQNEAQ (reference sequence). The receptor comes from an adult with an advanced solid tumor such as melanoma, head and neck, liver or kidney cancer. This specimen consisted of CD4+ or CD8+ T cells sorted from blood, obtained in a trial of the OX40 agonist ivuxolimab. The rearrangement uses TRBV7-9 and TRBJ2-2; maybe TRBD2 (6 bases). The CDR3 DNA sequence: TGTGCCAGCAGCCCGAAGGGACTTCGAAAAGACACCGGGGAGCTGTTTTTT. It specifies CASSPKGLRKDTGELFF.